The clone carrying this TCR beta chain was detected a few times. Antigen unknown. This record comes from a study of cytomegalovirus exposure and HLA in healthy donors. Study details: Previous work identified 120 million or so unique TCR beta sequences from some 170 million T cells. Study results and limitations: Sequencing artifact likely explains a cluster of highly shared sequence variants. With high specificity and sensitivity, the classifier reportedly diagnosed cytomegalovirus status. Data from an earlier analysis indicated that most TCR beta V segments were productive either about 87% or about 30% of the time.

The V and J ends lost 10 bases and 3 bases, in that order; junction bases with no gene match: 12. The germline V gene encodes CDR1 LNHDA and CDR2 SQIVND (reference sequence). The CDR3 consists of 15 residues. PCR amplification relied on 60 Vbeta primers (plus 13 Jbeta primers). Sequencing used immunoSEQ multiplex PCR; TCRdb keeps in-frame clones, though not all of them. The table records under 200,000 clones, roughly 80% of them present only once. The receptor comes from a man between 60 and 75 years old in good health and CMV-seronegative. The chain is built from TRBV19 and TRBJ2-1, with 7 bases that match TRBD2. Sequencing input: PBMCs. The CDR3 region has the DNA TGTGCCACCCTGCCCCGGGGGGTTGACTACAATGAGCAGTTCTTC. This codes for CATLPRGVDYNEQFF.